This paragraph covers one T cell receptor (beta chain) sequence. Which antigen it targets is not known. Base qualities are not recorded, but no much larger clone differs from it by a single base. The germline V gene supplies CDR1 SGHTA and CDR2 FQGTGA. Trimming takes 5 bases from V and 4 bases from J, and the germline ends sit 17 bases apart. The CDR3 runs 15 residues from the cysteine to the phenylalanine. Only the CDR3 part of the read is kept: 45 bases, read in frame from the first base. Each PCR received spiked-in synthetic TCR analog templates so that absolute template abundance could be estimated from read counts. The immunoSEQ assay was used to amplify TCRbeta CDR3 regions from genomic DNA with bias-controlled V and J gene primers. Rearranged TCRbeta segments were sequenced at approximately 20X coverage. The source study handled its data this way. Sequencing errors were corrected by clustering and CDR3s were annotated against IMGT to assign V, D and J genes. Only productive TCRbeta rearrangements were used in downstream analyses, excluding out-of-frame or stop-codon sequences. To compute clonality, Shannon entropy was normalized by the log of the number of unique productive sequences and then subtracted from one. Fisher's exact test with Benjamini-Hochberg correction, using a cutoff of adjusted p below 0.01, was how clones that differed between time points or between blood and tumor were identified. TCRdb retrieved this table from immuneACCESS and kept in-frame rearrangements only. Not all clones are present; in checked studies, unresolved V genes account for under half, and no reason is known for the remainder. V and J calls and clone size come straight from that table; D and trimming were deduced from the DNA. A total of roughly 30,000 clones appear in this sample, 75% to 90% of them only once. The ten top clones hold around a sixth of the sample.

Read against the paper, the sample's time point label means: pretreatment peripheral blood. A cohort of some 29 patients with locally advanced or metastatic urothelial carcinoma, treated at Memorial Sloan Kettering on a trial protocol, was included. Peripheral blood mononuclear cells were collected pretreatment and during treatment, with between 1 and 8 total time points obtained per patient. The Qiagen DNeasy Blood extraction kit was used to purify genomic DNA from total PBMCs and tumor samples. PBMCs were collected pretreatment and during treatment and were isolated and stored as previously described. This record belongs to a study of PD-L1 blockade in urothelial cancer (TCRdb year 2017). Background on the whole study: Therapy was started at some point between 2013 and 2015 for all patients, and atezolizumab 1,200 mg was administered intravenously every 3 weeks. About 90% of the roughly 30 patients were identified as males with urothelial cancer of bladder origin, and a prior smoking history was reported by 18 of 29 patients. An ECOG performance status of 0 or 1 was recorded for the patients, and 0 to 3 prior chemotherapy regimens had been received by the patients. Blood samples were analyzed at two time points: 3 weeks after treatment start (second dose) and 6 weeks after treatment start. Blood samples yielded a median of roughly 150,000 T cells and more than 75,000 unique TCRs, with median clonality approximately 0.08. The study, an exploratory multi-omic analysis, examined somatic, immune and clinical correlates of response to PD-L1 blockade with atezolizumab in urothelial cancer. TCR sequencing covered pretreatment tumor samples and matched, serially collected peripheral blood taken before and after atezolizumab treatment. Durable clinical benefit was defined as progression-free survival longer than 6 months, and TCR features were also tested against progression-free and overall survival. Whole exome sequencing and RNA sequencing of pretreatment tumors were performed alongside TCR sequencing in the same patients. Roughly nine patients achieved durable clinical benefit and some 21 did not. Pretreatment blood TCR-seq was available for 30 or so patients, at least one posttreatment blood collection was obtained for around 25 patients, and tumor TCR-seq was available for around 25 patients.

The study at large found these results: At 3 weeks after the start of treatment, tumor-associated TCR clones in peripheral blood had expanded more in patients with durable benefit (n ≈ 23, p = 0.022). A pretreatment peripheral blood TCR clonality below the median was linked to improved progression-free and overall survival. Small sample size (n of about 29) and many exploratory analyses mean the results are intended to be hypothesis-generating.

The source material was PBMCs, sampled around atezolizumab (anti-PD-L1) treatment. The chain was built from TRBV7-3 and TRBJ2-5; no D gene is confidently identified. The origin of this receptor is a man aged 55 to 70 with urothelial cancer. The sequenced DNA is TGTGCCAGCAGCACGTCGGGTGGTGGGTCAGAGACCCAGTACTTC. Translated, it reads CASSTSGGGSETQYF.